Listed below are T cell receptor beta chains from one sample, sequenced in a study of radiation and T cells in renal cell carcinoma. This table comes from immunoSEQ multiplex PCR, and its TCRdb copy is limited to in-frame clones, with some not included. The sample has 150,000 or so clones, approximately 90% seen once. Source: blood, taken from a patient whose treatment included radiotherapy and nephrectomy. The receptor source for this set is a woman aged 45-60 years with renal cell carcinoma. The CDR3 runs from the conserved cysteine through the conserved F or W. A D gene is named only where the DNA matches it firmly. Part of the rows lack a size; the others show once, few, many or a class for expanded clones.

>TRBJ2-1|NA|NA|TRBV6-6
CASSPDGEYNEQFF
TGTGCCAGCAGCCCTGACGGTGAATACAATGAGCAGTTCTTC
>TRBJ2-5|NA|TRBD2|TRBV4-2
CASSQRYTGTSGGYRETQYF
TGTGCCAGCAGCCAACGGTACACCGGGACTAGCGGGGGGTACAGAGAGACCCAGTACTTC
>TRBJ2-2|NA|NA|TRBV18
CASSPETNTGELFF
TGTGCCAGCTCACCAGAAACGAACACCGGGGAGCTGTTTTTT
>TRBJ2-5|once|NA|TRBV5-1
CASSENKVRETQYF
TGCGCCAGCAGCGAGAACAAGGTTCGAGAGACCCAGTACTTC
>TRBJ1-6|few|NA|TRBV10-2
CASSESGGNSPLHF
TGCGCCAGCAGTGAGTCGGGAGGGAATTCACCCCTCCACTTT
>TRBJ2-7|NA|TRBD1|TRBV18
CASSPPRDRHSYEQYF
TGTGCCAGCTCACCACCGAGGGACAGGCACTCCTACGAGCAGTACTTC
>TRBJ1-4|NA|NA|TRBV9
CASSVEAGPFNEKLFF
TGTGCCAGCAGCGTAGAAGCCGGGCCATTCAATGAAAAACTGTTTTTT
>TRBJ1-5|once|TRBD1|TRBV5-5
CASSLGTAFDQPQHF
TGTGCCAGCAGCCTCGGGACAGCCTTTGATCAGCCCCAGCATTTT
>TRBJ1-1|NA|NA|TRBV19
CATSTGGGTEAFF
TGTGCCACCTCAACGGGGGGTGGAACTGAAGCTTTCTTT
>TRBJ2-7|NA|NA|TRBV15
CATSRGTVISYEQYF
TGTGCCACCAGCAGAGGGACGGTAATATCCTACGAGCAGTACTTC
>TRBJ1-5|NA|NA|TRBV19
CASRTIEARNNQPQHF
TGTGCCAGTAGGACTATCGAAGCAAGAAACAATCAGCCCCAGCATTTT
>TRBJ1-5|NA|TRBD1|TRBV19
CASSTPTGDDSNQPQHF
TGTGCCAGTAGTACTCCTACAGGGGACGATAGCAATCAGCCCCAGCATTTT
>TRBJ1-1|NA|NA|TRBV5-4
CASSFLVNTEAFF
TGTGCCAGCAGCTTTCTCGTGAACACTGAAGCTTTCTTT
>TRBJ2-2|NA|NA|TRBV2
CASTPGRDRITGELFF
TGTGCCAGCACTCCGGGGAGAGACAGAATCACCGGGGAGCTGTTTTTT
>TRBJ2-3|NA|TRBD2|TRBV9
CASSVVAGDPPDTQYF
TGTGCCAGCAGCGTAGTAGCGGGGGACCCCCCGGATACGCAGTATTTT
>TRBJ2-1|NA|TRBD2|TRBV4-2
CASSQDLVAGGLHEQFF
TGTGCCAGCAGCCAAGATCTCGTAGCGGGGGGGCTCCATGAGCAGTTCTTC
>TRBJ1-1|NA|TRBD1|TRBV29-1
CSADEGARTEAFF
TGCAGCGCCGACGAGGGGGCTCGGACTGAAGCTTTCTTT
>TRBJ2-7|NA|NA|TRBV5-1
CASSPTGTTSYEQYF
TGCGCCAGCAGCCCTACAGGGACGACCTCCTACGAGCAGTACTTC
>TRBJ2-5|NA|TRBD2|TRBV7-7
CASSLGTSGGARETQYF
TGTGCTAGCAGCTTAGGAACTAGCGGGGGGGCGAGGGAGACCCAGTACTTC
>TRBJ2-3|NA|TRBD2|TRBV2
CASSPASGGAETDTQYF
TGTGCCAGCAGTCCGGCTAGCGGGGGGGCCGAAACAGATACGCAGTATTTT
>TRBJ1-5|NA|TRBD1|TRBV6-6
CASSNRDRGDQPQHF
TGTGCCAGCAGTAACCGGGACAGGGGAGATCAGCCCCAGCATTTT
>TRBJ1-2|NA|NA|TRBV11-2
CASRPGRYGYTF
TGTGCCAGCAGGCCGGGACGCTATGGCTACACCTTC
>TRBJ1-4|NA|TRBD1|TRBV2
CASSVQGIYEKLFF
TGTGCCAGCAGTGTACAGGGGATATATGAAAAACTGTTTTTT
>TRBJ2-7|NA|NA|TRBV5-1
CASSWDNRRTYEQYF
TGCGCCAGCAGCTGGGATAACAGGCGAACCTACGAGCAGTACTTC
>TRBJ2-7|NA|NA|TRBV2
CASMPRTVFYQQYF
TGTGCCAGCATGCCCCGGACAGTTTTTTACCAGCAGTACTTC
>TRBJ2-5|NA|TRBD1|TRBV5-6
CASSLGYPGQGIETQYF
TGTGCCAGCAGCTTGGGGTACCCGGGACAGGGGATTGAGACCCAGTACTTC
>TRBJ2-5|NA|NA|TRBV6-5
CASSYSRQETQYF
TGTGCCAGCAGTTACTCGAGACAAGAGACCCAGTACTTC
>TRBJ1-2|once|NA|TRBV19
CASSASRGESGGYTF
TGTGCCAGTAGCGCGTCCCGGGGCGAGTCTGGCGGCTACACCTTC
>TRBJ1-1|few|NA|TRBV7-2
CASSSRLEAFF
TGTGCCAGCAGCTCCCGGTTAGAGGCTTTCTTT
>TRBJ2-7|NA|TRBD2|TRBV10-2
CASSPTSTNEQYF
TGCGCCAGCAGTCCGACTAGCACCAACGAGCAGTACTTC
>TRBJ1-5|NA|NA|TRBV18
CASSPDTNQPQHF
TGTGCCAGCTCACCGGACACTAATCAGCCCCAGCATTTT
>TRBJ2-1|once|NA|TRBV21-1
CASSKVGRLAGVYNEQFF
TGTGCCAGCAGCAAAGTTGGGCGGCTAGCGGGGGTCTACAATGAGCAGTTCTTC
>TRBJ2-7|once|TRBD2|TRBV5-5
CASSGKRGNYEQYF
TGTGCCAGCAGCGGAAAGCGGGGGAACTACGAGCAGTACTTC
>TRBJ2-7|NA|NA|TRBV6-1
CASSPGTYEQYF
TGTGCCAGCAGTCCGGGGACCTACGAGCAGTACTTC
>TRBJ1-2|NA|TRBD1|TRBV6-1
CASRNSGTEGYTF
TGTGCCAGCAGGAATTCCGGGACAGAAGGCTACACCTTC
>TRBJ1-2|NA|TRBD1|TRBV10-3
CAITGQGYGYTF
TGTGCCATCACAGGACAGGGTTATGGCTACACCTTC
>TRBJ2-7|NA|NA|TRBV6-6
CASSYGFSGFDEQYF
TGTGCCAGCAGTTACGGGTTTTCGGGGTTCGACGAGCAGTACTTC
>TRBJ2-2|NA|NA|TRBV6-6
CASSFRAGELFF
TGTGCCAGCAGTTTTAGGGCCGGGGAGCTGTTTTTT
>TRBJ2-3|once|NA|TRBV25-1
CASSVAGTSTDTQYF
TGTGCCAGCAGTGTTGCGGGAACTTCCACAGATACGCAGTATTTT
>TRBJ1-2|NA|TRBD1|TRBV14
CASSEGRGPYGYTF
TGTGCCAGCAGCGAGGGCAGGGGGCCATATGGCTACACCTTC
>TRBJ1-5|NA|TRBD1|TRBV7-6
CASSLGPDRANQPQHF
TGTGCCAGCAGCTTAGGCCCGGACAGGGCCAATCAGCCCCAGCATTTT
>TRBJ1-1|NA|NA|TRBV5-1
CASSLGGPMNTEAFF
TGCGCCAGCAGCTTGGGAGGACCGATGAACACTGAAGCTTTCTTT
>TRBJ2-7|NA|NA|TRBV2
CASRGAAFEQYF
TGTGCCAGCAGGGGCGCAGCGTTCGAGCAGTACTTC